The 9 T cell receptor beta chains given below trace back to one sample, sequenced in a study of PD-1 blockade in classical Hodgkin lymphoma. Relapses following autologous stem cell transplantation were seen in all patients, with brentuximab vedotin exposure varying. Magnetic negative selection of thawed PBMCs was the method by which CD4+ T cells were purified. Libraries were prepared by immunoSEQ multiplex PCR; TCRdb keeps only in-frame clonotypes and omits some of them. The sample yields about 35,000 clones, about 93% seen once. Specimen: CD4+ T cells from blood, collected at baseline. These receptor sequences come from a human donor with classical Hodgkin lymphoma.

V and J are TRBV7-3 and TRBJ2-7; 7 bases line up with TRBD1. CDR3 length: 13 amino acids. After removal of 7 bases from V and 3 bases from J, the junction contained 6 bases not matched to a gene. Germline V gives CDR1 SGHTA, CDR2 FQGTGA. For the CDR3, the DNA is TGTGCCAGCACGGGACAGCGAGTCTACGAGCAGTACTTC. It encodes CASTGQRVYEQYF.

The chain links TRBV12-5 to TRBJ2-1, with TRBD2 identical over 9 bases. In germline, CDR1 is LGHNT, CDR2 FRNRAP. V gave up 0 bases and J gave up 5 bases; unmatched junction bases: 11. The CDR3 loop spans 18 amino acids. This CDR3 reads CASGLVEGVAGGNNEQFF. CDR3 DNA: TGTGCTAGTGGTTTGGTAGAGGGGGTGGCGGGAGGGAACAATGAGCAGTTCTTC.

V gene TRBV27 combines with J gene TRBJ2-7, with 7 bases fitting TRBD1. This CDR3 is 14 amino acids long. V lost 5 bases to trimming and J lost 0 bases; unmatched junction nucleotides: 4. Germline loops: CDR1 MNHEY, CDR2 SMNVEV (reference sequence). The CDR3 nucleotides are TGTGCCAGCAGTCGACAGGGCCTCTCCTACGAGCAGTACTTC. Residues: CASSRQGLSYEQYF.

V usage is TRBV19 and J usage is TRBJ1-2; no clear D. Germline assignment: CDR1 LNHDA and CDR2 SQIVND (reference sequence). This CDR3 comprises 13 residues. The V gene lost 4 bases and the J gene lost 0 bases, with 6 bases spanning the gap. CDR3 amino acids: CASSTASNYGYTF. CDR3 DNA sequence: TGTGCCAGTAGTACGGCTTCTAACTATGGCTACACCTTC.

The J gene is TRBJ2-7, the V gene TRBV4-1; D might be TRBD2 (5 bases). The germline V gene has CDR1 MGHRA and CDR2 YSYEKL. The CDR3 is 17 residues long. Trimming stripped 0 bases from V and 2 bases from J, with 17 bases between. In nucleotides, the CDR3 is TGCGCCAGCAGCCAAGATCTTCTCCGAGCTAGCACCTACGAGCAGTACTTC. Its translation is CASSQDLLRASTYEQYF.

In regard to this clone: Germline is not matched at one junction end, which may reflect a read error. J is TRBJ2-5 and V is TRBV7-7; maybe TRBD1 (6 bases). The CDR3 has 15 amino acids. Germline V gene lookup returns CDR1 SSHAT and CDR2 FNYEAQ (reference sequence). The CDR3 region has the DNA TGTGCTAGCAGCCACGGGACACAAGTACAAGAGACCCAGTACTTC. It codes for CASSHGTQVQETQYF. Based on the CDR3 plus reference TRBV7-7 and TRBJ2-5, the full variable domain is GAGVSQSPRYKVTKRGQDVTLRCDPISSHATLYWYQQALGQGPEFLTYFNYEAQPDKSGLPSDRFSAERPEGSISTLTIQRTEQRDSAMYRCASSHGTQVQETQYFGPGTRLLVL.

The V gene is TRBV6-6, the J gene TRBJ2-1; 7 nucleotides align to TRBD2. The CDR3 totals 15 residues. From germline, CDR1 is MNHNY and CDR2 SVGAGI (reference sequence). Losses at the gene ends were 6 bases for V and 6 bases for J; bases not matched to a gene: 11. CDR3 protein: CASREQAGSANEQFF. The CDR3, as DNA: TGTGCCAGCAGAGAGCAAGCGGGATCGGCCAATGAGCAGTTCTTC.

V and J are TRBV5-1 and TRBJ2-1; D tentatively fits TRBD1 or TRBD2 (6 bases each). The CDR3 is 14 residues long. Deletions cut 4 bases from V and 7 bases from J, with 15 bases between. CDR1 is SGHRS and CDR2 is YFSETQ in the germline V gene. CDR3 amino acids: CASSPQGRGNEQFF. The CDR3 nucleotides read TGCGCCAGCAGCCCCCAGGGGCGGGGTAATGAGCAGTTCTTC.

The chain employs TRBV6-5 and TRBJ1-5; a weak D match, TRBD1 (5 bases). CDR1 and CDR2 (germline): MNHEY, SVGAGI. The CDR3 sequence is 12 residues long. V lost 11 bases to trimming and J lost 4 bases, with 12 bases between them. CDR3 nucleotide sequence: TGTGCCGCAGGGAGAGGGAATCAGCCCCAGCATTTT. It yields the protein CAAGRGNQPQHF.